The present entry profiles one T cell receptor (beta chain) with its context. Its antigen is undetermined. The primer mix had 60 Vbeta and 13 Jbeta primers. The repertoire was sequenced with immunoSEQ multiplex PCR; TCRdb's copy has only in-frame clones and lacks some. This sample yields about 160,000 clones, of which roughly 70% are seen a single time; approximately 2.8% belongs to the top ten. The sample originates from a study of cytomegalovirus exposure and HLA in healthy donors. Those who donated were healthy bone marrow donors. Whole-study results and caveats: Later analysis demonstrated an association between a missense DCLRE1C variant and TCR beta V- and J-gene trimming. In all likelihood, a cluster of highly shared sequence variants was a sequencing artifact. Cytomegalovirus-associated status was assigned to about 150 TCR beta chains.

Trimming cost V 3 bases and J 7 bases, with 12 bases left between them. CDR3 size: 13 residues. Germline loops: CDR1 KGHSH, CDR2 LQKENI. V is TRBV18 and J is TRBJ2-5; a possible D gene is TRBD1 (6 bases). The sample comprised PBMCs. The clonotype originates from a woman in her twenties or thirties in good health and CMV-seronegative. CDR3 bases: TGTGCCAGCTCACCGCCGGACAGCGGGACCCAGTACTTC. Amino acid sequence: CASSPPDSGTQYF.